The entry that follows covers one T cell receptor (beta chain) sequence. The specificity of this receptor is unknown. Base qualities are not recorded, but no much larger clone differs from it by a single base. The data originate from a study of T cell responses to AZD1222 COVID-19 vaccine (TCRdb year 2021). Context from the whole study: A total of 233 trial participants underwent TCR sequencing, of whom some 200 had received two doses of AZD1222 and around 25 had received two doses of the MenACWY control vaccine. Trial participants were enrolled into age subgroups of 18-55, 56-69 and 70-plus years, which contained approximately 150, 28 and 58 TCR-sequenced participants, respectively. Study-level results and caveats: Reportedly, almost half of the unique spike-specific TCRs recognized epitopes lying outside the regions that are mutated in the B.1.351 and B.1.1.7 variants. No day 14 peak-response samples were available, so repertoires were characterized only after the peak T cell response. Conclusions about previously exposed vaccinees were limited because only six or seven AZD1222 recipients were SARS-CoV-2 seropositive at baseline. After two AZD1222 doses, spike-specific TCR breadth and depth were significantly higher than at day 0 and than in MenACWY recipients. CD4 TCRs associated with the vaccine covered the entire spike protein, and the dominant responses were in regions 160-218 and 743-854. Most participants were white British and females outnumbered males, and the authors suggested that clonal diversity may have been underestimated. The 56-69-year group was small, and its depth increase did not reach significance, likely because of low power.

The sample's time point label is to be understood as: about 28 days (+/-7) after the second vaccine dose. AZD1222 recipients with second doses at about 4 weeks or about 12 weeks were pooled, because spike-specific TCR depth and breadth did not differ between schedules. The vaccinee samples were drawn from two UK trials, COV001 and COV002, one of which was a single-blind randomized controlled phase 2/3 trial testing AZD1222 (ChAdOx1 nCoV-19) in healthy adults. For TCRbeta chain sequencing, PBMC samples were collected from trial participants at day 0 and at day 28 after the second dose. The CDR3 regions of human TCRbeta chains were analyzed by immunosequencing. In the source study's methods: TCRs in the repertoires were compared against a reference library of SARS-CoV-2-specific TCRs that had been generated with the MIRA antigen-specificity platform. Breadth meant the fraction of unique TCRs that were SARS-CoV-2-associated, whereas depth meant the fraction of total T cells that were SARS-CoV-2-associated. Using the MIRA data, every spike-specific TCR was mapped to the spike region that the TCR reacted to and assigned to either a CD4 or a CD8 class. Log10-transformed breadth and depth values were compared by one-way ANOVA with Sidak's multiple comparisons tests. The table comes from immuneACCESS by way of TCRdb, which keeps in-frame sequences with V and J called. Part of the clones is missing from these tables; in studies checked, under half for an unresolved V gene and the rest for unknown reasons. The DNA was the basis for D and trimming; V, J and clone size are from that table. The sample has over 120,000 clones on record, around 93% of them singletons. 2.5% to 4% of the sample lies in the top ten.

Sequences SGDLS (CDR1) and YYNGEE (CDR2) are obtained from the germline V gene. The CDR3, cysteine through phenylalanine, is 14 amino acids long. Just the 42-base CDR3 DNA is kept, in frame starting at base 1. The V end loses 0 bases and the J end loses 6 bases, and a stretch of 12 bases separates them. This specimen was peripheral blood, taken 28 days after the second AZD1222 dose. The sequence was obtained from an adult who received the AZD1222 COVID-19 vaccine. This receptor chain uses TRBV9 and TRBJ1-1; confidence is insufficient to name the D gene. The CDR3 sequence is CASSVDSAGPEAFF. The nucleotide sequence is given as TGTGCCAGCAGCGTAGATTCGGCAGGCCCTGAAGCTTTCTTT.